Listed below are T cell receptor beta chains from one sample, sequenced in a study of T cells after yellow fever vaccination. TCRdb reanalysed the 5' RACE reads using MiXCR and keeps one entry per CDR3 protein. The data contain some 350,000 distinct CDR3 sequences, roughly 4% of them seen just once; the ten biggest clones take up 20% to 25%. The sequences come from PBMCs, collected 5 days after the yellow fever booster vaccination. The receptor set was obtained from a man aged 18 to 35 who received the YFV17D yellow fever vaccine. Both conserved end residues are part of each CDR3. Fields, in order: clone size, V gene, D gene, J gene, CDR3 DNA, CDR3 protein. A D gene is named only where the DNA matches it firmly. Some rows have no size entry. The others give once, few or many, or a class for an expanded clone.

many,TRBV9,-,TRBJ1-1,TGTGCCAGCAGCGTAGAGGTGGAAATCACTGAAGCTTTCTTT,CASSVEVEITEAFF
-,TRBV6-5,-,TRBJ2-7,TGTGCCAGCAGTTTATACCCGAGCTCCTACGAGCAGTACTTC,CASSLYPSSYEQYF
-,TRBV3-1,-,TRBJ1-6,TGTGCCAGCAGCCACGGCGGGGCGCCGAGGGGAAATTCACCCCTCCACTTT,CASSHGGAPRGNSPLHF
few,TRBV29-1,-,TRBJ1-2,TGCAGCGTTGGGGATGATGGCTACACCTTC,CSVGDDGYTF
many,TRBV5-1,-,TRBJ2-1,TGCGCCAGCAGCGTGGCCGAGGGGACGCAGTTCTTC,CASSVAEGTQFF
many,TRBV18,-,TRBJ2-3,TGTGCCAGCTCACCACCCGAGGGGGTAGATACGCAGTATTTT,CASSPPEGVDTQYF
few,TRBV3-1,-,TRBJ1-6,TGTGCCAGCAGTGGGATCGGGGCCAATAATTCACCCCTCCACTTT,CASSGIGANNSPLHF
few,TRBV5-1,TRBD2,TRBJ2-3,TGCGCCAGCAGCGCTAATAGCGGGGGGGAAACAGATACGCAGTATTTT,CASSANSGGETDTQYF
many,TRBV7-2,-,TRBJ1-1,TGTGCCAGCAGCCCACTCCAGGGAGGTGGCACTGAAGCTTTCTTT,CASSPLQGGGTEAFF
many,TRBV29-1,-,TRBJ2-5,TGCAGCGTTGAGCCCGTCGGGGCGGAGGGGGAGACCCAGTACTTC,CSVEPVGAEGETQYF
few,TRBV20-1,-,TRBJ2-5,TGCAGTGCCAAAGGCCCTCTGCTAGGAGGGTCCGACTATGTGGCCCAGTACTTC,CSAKGPLLGGSDYVAQYF